These 5 T cell receptor beta chains originate from one sample sequenced in a study of identical twins. In TCRdb, the 5' RACE reads were re-called with MiXCR into one record per CDR3 protein. The sample holds about 810,000 distinct CDR3 sequences, approximately 13% seen once. These same data were also listed under a study on yellow fever vaccine responses in identical twins.

Source material: PBMCs. These TCRs come from a woman aged 18-30 years in good health.

The V gene is TRBV12-1, the J gene TRBJ2-6; the D call TRBD1 from the table was never checked on the DNA. TRBV12-1 is a pseudogene. The CDR3 sequence is 15 residues long. The DNA for the CDR3 is TGTACCAGCAGCCAATCCGGGGCTGGGGCCAACGTCCTGACTTTC. This translates into CTSSQSGAGANVLTF.

The V and J genes are TRBV3-1 and TRBJ1-4; a possible D gene is TRBD1 (6 bases). V lost 3 bases to trimming and J lost 3 bases, with 14 bases between them. Germline loops: CDR1 LGHDT, CDR2 YNNKEL (reference sequence). CDR3 size: 16 residues. CDR3 DNA: TGTGCCAGCAGCCAGGGCTGGACAGCGGCTAATGAAAAACTGTTTTTT. Its protein is CASSQGWTAANEKLFF.

This clonotype has ten or more counts. This chain uses TRBV12-3 or TRBV12-4 with TRBJ2-2, with 7 positions matching TRBD1. The trim removed 7 bases at V and 5 bases at J, leaving 7 bases unmatched. The CDR3 length is 14 residues. Written as DNA, the CDR3 is TGTGCCAGCATAGAAACGACAGGGACCGGGGAGCTGTTTTTT. Protein sequence: CASIETTGTGELFF.

This clonotype was counted at least ten times. The J gene is TRBJ1-1, the V gene TRBV20-1; D call uncertain. The CDR3 is 12 residues long. Trimming took 5 bases from V and 5 from J, leaving 12 bases between them. Germline-derived CDR1 and CDR2 are DFQATT and SNEGSKA (reference sequence). The CDR3 sequence is CSADPTRTEAFF. CDR3 bases: TGCAGTGCTGACCCTACTAGGACTGAAGCTTTCTTT.

The rearrangement links TRBV5-1 to TRBJ2-2, with 8 bases aligning to TRBD2. Germline assignment: CDR1 SGHRS and CDR2 YFSETQ. V lost 3 bases to trimming and J lost 4 bases; unmatched junction nucleotides: 8. The CDR3 runs 16 residues. CDR3 region: CASSSTSGRVTGELFF. Here the CDR3 DNA reads TGCGCCAGCAGCTCAACCAGCGGGAGAGTCACCGGGGAGCTGTTTTTT.